Sequencing of this T cell receptor beta chain was carried out in a study of shared clonotypes between healthy human individuals (dated by TCRdb to about 2020). Broadly, across the study: A few men and a couple of women, aged 18 to 49 years, made up the cohort. For each donor, CD4 naive and CD4 memory were each run on three plates, CD8 naive on two plates, and CD8 memory on one plate. Blood TCR repertoires of several healthy adults were deeply sequenced to estimate repertoire size and the extent of clonotype sharing between individuals. To increase sequencing depth and limit assay-specific biases, different laboratories used diverse techniques to prepare libraries and sequence TCR repertoires. Between about 0.94 and 8.9 billion PBMCs per donor were obtained by leukapheresis. Results and caveats for the whole study, not just this receptor: Incomplete sequencing was indicated by rarefaction of sorted-subset datasets, despite the large sequencing depth. Sharing across a handful of donors was observed for 4.5% to 6.5% of naive CD4, over 3% of naive CD8, 2.3% of memory CD4, and around 0.42% of memory CD8 clonotypes. Larger estimated clonotype richness was generally found for naive subsets than for memory subsets. Compared with non-shared clonotypes, clonotypes shared by all four sorted-subset donors had higher generation probabilities. The genetic and exposure-history diversity represented was limited by the small number of donors. Based on pairwise subsampling, the degree of clonotype sharing among donors was expected to be affected by sequencing depth. Only blood was sampled, and tissue TCR repertoires likely differ from those in blood.

Using the deep immunoSEQ assay, TCR CDR3 regions were amplified from genomic DNA by multiplex PCR. Extracted genomic DNA from each cell subset was distributed evenly across all wells of several immunoSEQ 96-well plates, and each plate was treated as a replicate. For sorted subsets, each replicate PCR was loaded with around 200 ng genomic DNA, equivalent to 32,000 or so T cell genomes. Purified libraries were quantified with a Qubit 3.0 fluorometer, sized on a Bioanalyzer 2100, and re-quantified with the KAPA Library Quantification kit. Every immunoSEQ 96-well plate was sequenced on a dedicated single-read 150-cycle Illumina NextSeq 550 flow cell. As for the authors' bioinformatics: Because the immunoSEQ output included only junctional sequences and no quality scores, the filtering could not be the same as the filtering used for full-length reads. To assign V/J genes and CDR3, sequences were annotated against IMGT germline references using PyIR, a Python wrapper for IgBLAST v1.9. Any read was removed if the V/J assignment was weak (E-value above 1e-6), the CDR3 was missing, or the read contained stop codons, out-of-frame junctions, or ambiguous translated residues. V3J clonotypes were defined by identical inferred V gene, J gene, and CDR3 amino acid sequence. The percentage overlap between two repertoires was calculated by dividing the number of shared unique clonotypes by the size of the smaller repertoire. Three approaches were used to assess repertoire richness: RTK rarefaction, the Chao1 estimator, and Recon v2.1 estimates of unobserved clonotypes. OLGA was used to compute generation probabilities for all TCRbeta clonotypes that the gDNA method yielded from a handful of donors. The table comes from immuneACCESS by way of TCRdb, which keeps in-frame sequences with V and J called. Part of the clones is missing from these tables; in studies checked, under half for an unresolved V gene and the rest for unknown reasons. V, J and clone size reflect that table, while D and trimming were determined from the DNA. The sample table contains 2,500,000 or so clones; only one count was recorded for around nine tenths of them. The top ten constitute 0.14% of the sample.

This clone was detected only once. Its target antigen remains unknown. No much larger clone exists at a distance of one base, and base qualities are not known. The same CDR3 also results from other DNA sequences found in this sample. CDR3 length: 14 amino acids, cysteine to phenylalanine. CDR3 DNA is the only sequence kept; it has 42 bases, read in frame from the first base. V is cut back by 6 bases and J by 4 bases, with 3 bases in the junction unmatched. The germline V gene gives CDR1 as SGHNT and CDR2 as YENEEA. Healthy HIV-negative adults with no recently reported acute infections or vaccinations were included as donors. All donors were Caucasian adults living in Nashville, Tennessee, USA. CD4+ T cells were enriched through magnetic negative selection, after which naive cells were positively selected on CD45RA and the remaining negative fraction served as the memory subset. Blood was obtained by leukapheresis, after which PBMCs were separated by Ficoll-Histopaque density gradient centrifugation and cryopreserved in liquid nitrogen vapor phase. Analytical flow cytometry was used to check the purity and quantity of each magnetically sorted T cell population. From each sorted fraction, genomic DNA was isolated and quantified by UV absorbance on a Nanodrop 2000c.

This sequence was found in a man younger than 35 in good health. Sample: naive CD4+ T cells sorted from blood. Read against the paper, the sample's cell subset or site label means: CD45RA+ positively selected. Recombination connected TRBV11-3 to TRBJ2-1, with TRBD2 identical over 10 junction bases. The nucleotides are TGTGCCAGCAGTCTAGCGGGAGCTTACAATGAGCAGTTCTTC. This gives the protein CASSLAGAYNEQFF. With all but the CDR3 taken from the reference TRBV11-3 and TRBJ2-1 genes, the full variable domain is: EAGVVQSPRYKIIEKKQPVAFWCNPISGHNTLYWYLQNLGQGPELLIRYENEEAVDDSQLPKDRFSAERLKGVDSTLKIQPAELGDSAVYLCASSLAGAYNEQFFGPGTRLTVL.